The next 22 T cell receptor beta chains were all read from a single sample in a study of T cell responses to AZD1222 COVID-19 vaccine. Clones were sequenced by immunoSEQ multiplex PCR, and TCRdb holds only the in-frame ones, with some missing. This sample has about 120,000 clones, with about 89% found just once. The sample was peripheral blood, taken on day 0 of AZD1222 vaccination. Receptors originate from an adult in good health.

The chain joins TRBV9 to TRBJ1-2, with a tentative D call TRBD1 (5 bases). The ends were cut back, 0 bases at V and 4 bases at J, with 13 bases in the middle. Germline lookup yields CDR1 SGDLS and CDR2 YYNGEE. The CDR3 is 15 amino acids. In DNA, the CDR3 is TGTGCCAGCAGCGTAGCGGCAGGGTTTGGCTATGGCTACACCTTC. It specifies CASSVAAGFGYGYTF.

This CDR3 reads CASSLGNGDTEAFF. DNA for the CDR3: TGCGCCAGCAGCTTAGGGAATGGGGACACTGAAGCTTTCTTT. The V and J genes are TRBV5-1 and TRBJ1-1; D call uncertain. V was cut by 2 bases and J by 3 bases, with 11 bases left in between. Germline CDR1 and CDR2: SGHRS and YFSETQ. The CDR3 runs 14 residues.

This clone was recorded once. The V call is TRBV11-2, the J call TRBJ1-1; TRBD1 aligns across 9 bases. The length of the CDR3 is 15 residues. Germline CDR1 SGHAT, CDR2 FQNNGV. After removal of 3 bases from V and 1 base from J, the junction contained 3 bases not matched to a gene. The CDR3 nucleotides are TGTGCCAGCAGCTTCACAGGGGGCGCGAACACTGAAGCTTTCTTT. Protein product: CASSFTGGANTEAFF.

The chain employs TRBV19 and TRBJ1-2, with D unresolved. Trimming shortened V by 5 bases and J by 4 bases, and 14 bases separated the two germline ends. This CDR3 is 14 amino acids long. The germline V gene has CDR1 LNHDA and CDR2 SQIVND (reference sequence). CDR3 nucleotides: TGTGCCAGTAGTCTCCTGGTAGTCCCCTATGGCTACACCTTC. It codes for CASSLLVVPYGYTF.

The chain joins TRBV19 to TRBJ1-1, with D perhaps TRBD1 (5 bases). Per germline, CDR1 LNHDA and CDR2 SQIVND (reference sequence). CDR3 length equals 15 residues. Trimming took 5 bases from V and 0 from J, leaving 13 bases between them. The CDR3 sequence: CASSSDWGMNTEAFF. The CDR3 region has the DNA TGTGCCAGTAGTTCAGACTGGGGGATGAACACTGAAGCTTTCTTT.

This chain connects TRBV9 to TRBJ2-7; possibly TRBD2 for D (6 bases). Germline V CDR1 and CDR2: SGDLS, YYNGEE. The CDR3 extends over 15 amino acids. V gave up 3 bases and J gave up 1 base, with 14 bases separating them. CDR3 amino acids: CASSAQVGGSYEQYF. CDR3 bases: TGTGCCAGCAGCGCCCAGGTGGGGGGATCCTACGAGCAGTACTTC.

Note on this clone: Relative to the germline gene, one junction end is altered; a read error may explain this. The chain joins TRBV6-2 or TRBV6-3 to TRBJ2-1, with 9 bases that match TRBD2. Germline V gene lookup returns CDR1 MNHEY and CDR2 SVGEGT. CDR3 size: 19 residues. The CDR3: CANSYRGSGAGGSYNEQFF. As DNA, the CDR3 is TGTGCCAACAGTTACCGGGGAAGTGGAGCGGGGGGCTCCTACAATGAGCAGTTCTTC.

This chain links TRBV19 with TRBJ1-5; D not resolved. Germline CDR1 and CDR2: LNHDA and SQIVND (reference sequence). V gave up 5 bases and J gave up 5 bases, with 13 bases separating them. This CDR3 has 14 residues. The CDR3 loop reads CASSPEGLYQPQHF. The CDR3, as DNA: TGTGCCAGTAGTCCGGAAGGGCTATATCAGCCCCAGCATTTT.

J is TRBJ1-3 and V is TRBV7-2; D not resolved. This CDR3 is built from 13 residues. Between the trimmed V and J ends, which lost 1 base and 5 bases, there was a span of 6 bases. Germline V gene sequence: CDR1 SGHTA, CDR2 FQGNSA. Here the CDR3 DNA reads TGTGCCAGCAGCTTAGTTTTCAGAAACACCATATATTTT. It specifies CASSLVFRNTIYF. The variable domain in full, completed from reference TRBV7-2 and TRBJ1-3, reads GAGVSQSPSNKVTEKGKDVELRCDPISGHTALYWYRQSLGQGLEFLIYFQGNSAPDKSGLPSDRFSAERTGGSVSTLTIQRTQQEDSAVYLCASSLVFRNTIYFGEGSWLTVV.

The CDR3, as DNA: TGTGCCAGCAGCGGTAGATCCTACGAGCAGTACTTC. It codes for CASSGRSYEQYF. The chain recombines TRBV7-9 with TRBJ2-7; D unresolved. CDR1 and CDR2 from the germline V gene are SEHNR and FQNEAQ (reference sequence). The CDR3 sequence is 12 residues long. V was cut by 5 bases and J by 1 base, with 6 bases left in between.

This clone appeared once. The chain carries TRBV4-1 and TRBJ1-1; a possible D gene is TRBD1 (5 bases). CDR1 MGHRA and CDR2 YSYEKL come from the germline V gene. The CDR3 has 15 residues. With 1 base removed from V and 4 bases from J, the gap between germline ends came to 13 bases. The CDR3 bases are TGCGCCAGCAGCCAAGTAACCCAGGGTATCACTGAAGCTTTCTTT. Protein sequence: CASSQVTQGITEAFF.

This chain connects TRBV12-3 or TRBV12-4 to TRBJ1-1; D is ambiguous. The V and J ends lost 8 bases and 6 bases respectively, with 10 bases between them. The CDR3 loop spans 11 amino acids. The CDR3 loop is CASGNRPEAFF. As DNA, the CDR3 is TGTGCCAGCGGCAATAGGCCTGAAGCTTTCTTT.

This clone has only one observation. The chain links TRBV6-5 to TRBJ2-3; D uncertain. V lost 8 bases and J lost 2, with 17 bases in between. The length of the CDR3 is 15 residues. CDR1 MNHEY and CDR2 SVGAGI come from the germline V gene. In DNA form, the CDR3 reads TGTGCCAGCGCCCCCGAAGGGCTAATCACAGATACGCAGTATTTT. This translates into CASAPEGLITDTQYF.

The J gene is TRBJ2-6, the V gene TRBV7-2; 9 bases match TRBD2. The CDR3 runs 18 residues. The junction had 7 bases not matched to a gene; V was cut back by 0 bases and J by 4 bases. Germline assignment: CDR1 SGHTA and CDR2 FQGNSA. The DNA for the CDR3 is TGTGCCAGCAGCTTAGCTGGCGGGGGGGCCTCCGGGGCCAACGTCCTGACTTTC. Translating gives CASSLAGGGASGANVLTF.

This chain uses TRBV5-5 with TRBJ2-7, with TRBD1 identical over 7 bases. The CDR3 is 15 residues long. V dropped 1 base and J dropped 2; count of bases not matched to a gene: 6. The V gene's germline CDR1 is SGHKS and CDR2 YYEKEE (reference sequence). CDR3 in amino acids: CASSLRDSRTYEQYF. The DNA of the CDR3 is TGTGCCAGCAGCTTGAGGGACAGCCGCACCTACGAGCAGTACTTC.

This chain joins TRBV19 and TRBJ1-4; D uncertain. CDR1 LNHDA and CDR2 SQIVND come from the germline V gene (reference sequence). Trimming left V 5 bases short and J 2 bases short, with 24 bases between. This CDR3 is built from 19 residues. The CDR3 DNA reads TGTGCCAGTAGTGCGCCGTTTACCGGGGTTATTTCGACTAATGAAAAACTGTTTTTT. Translation: CASSAPFTGVISTNEKLFF.

This clone was recorded only once. This sequence joins TRBV28 and TRBJ2-7; D is perhaps TRBD2 (6 bases). CDR1 is MDHEN, CDR2 SYDVKM, per germline. Trimming removed 2 bases from V and 3 bases from J, with 14 bases in between. This CDR3 comprises 15 residues. The chain's CDR3 is CASSLGSGGYYEQYF. The CDR3 nucleotides read TGTGCCAGCAGTTTAGGCAGTGGGGGGTACTACGAGCAGTACTTC.

The chain is built from TRBV18 and TRBJ2-5, with D perhaps matching TRBD2 (5 bases). The CDR3 is 13 amino acids. CDR1 and CDR2 from the germline V gene are KGHSH and LQKENI. Trimming removed 5 bases from V and 2 bases from J, with 9 bases in between. DNA of the CDR3: TGTGCCAGCTCATCGGGGTTACAAGAGACCCAGTACTTC. It yields the protein CASSSGLQETQYF.

The chain joins TRBV9 to TRBJ1-6; no clear D. Germline CDR1 is SGDLS and CDR2 is YYNGEE. V was cut by 4 bases and J by 4 bases, with 9 bases left in between. This CDR3 is built from 14 residues. CDR3 in amino acids: CASSTPGYNSPLHF. The CDR3 nucleotides read TGTGCCAGCAGCACCCCGGGGTATAATTCACCCCTCCACTTT.

The chain uses TRBV6-4 and TRBJ1-5, with TRBD1 identical over 7 bases. The ends lost 5 bases at V and 1 base at J; junction bases unmatched: 5. CDR3 length equals 15 residues. Germline V gene data show CDR1 as MRHNA and CDR2 as SNTAGT. The DNA of the CDR3 is TGTGCCAGCAGTCAAGACAGGGCCAGCAATCAGCCCCAGCATTTT. Translated: CASSQDRASNQPQHF.

The chain links TRBV27 to TRBJ2-5; either TRBD1 or TRBD2 may supply D (5 bases each). In germline, CDR1 is MNHEY, CDR2 SMNVEV (reference sequence). This CDR3 region has 16 residues. Trimming took off 2 bases at V and 4 bases at J, with 17 bases between the two ends. CDR3 residues: CASSLGGQGGGETQYF. The CDR3 nucleotides are TGTGCCAGCAGTTTAGGTGGGCAGGGTGGGGGAGAGACCCAGTACTTC.

The chain couples TRBV27 to TRBJ1-2; a possible D gene is TRBD1 (6 bases). Trimming took 5 bases from V and 3 from J, leaving 10 bases between them. CDR3 length: 13 amino acids. Looked up from germline, CDR1 is MNHEY and CDR2 is SMNVEV (reference sequence). CDR3 protein: CASSDHRDYGYTF. The CDR3 nucleotides read TGTGCCAGCAGTGATCACAGGGACTATGGCTACACCTTC.